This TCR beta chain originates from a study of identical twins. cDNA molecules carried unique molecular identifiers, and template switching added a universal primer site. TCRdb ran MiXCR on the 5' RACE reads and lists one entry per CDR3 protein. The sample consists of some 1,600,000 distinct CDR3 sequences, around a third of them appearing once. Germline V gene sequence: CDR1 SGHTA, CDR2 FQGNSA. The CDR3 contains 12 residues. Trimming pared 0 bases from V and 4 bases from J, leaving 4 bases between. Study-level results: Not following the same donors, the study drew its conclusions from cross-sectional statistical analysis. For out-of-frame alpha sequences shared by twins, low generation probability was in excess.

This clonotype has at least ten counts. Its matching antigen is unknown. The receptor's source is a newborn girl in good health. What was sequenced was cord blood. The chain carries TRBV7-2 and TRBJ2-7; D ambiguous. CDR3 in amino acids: CASSLAIYEQYF. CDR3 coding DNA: TGTGCCAGCAGCTTAGCCATTTACGAGCAGTACTTC. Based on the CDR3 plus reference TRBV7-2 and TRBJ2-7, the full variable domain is GAGVSQSPSNKVTEKGKDVELRCDPISGHTALYWYRQSLGQGLEFLIYFQGNSAPDKSGLPSDRFSAERTGGSVSTLTIQRTQQEDSAVYLCASSLAIYEQYFGPGTRLTVT.